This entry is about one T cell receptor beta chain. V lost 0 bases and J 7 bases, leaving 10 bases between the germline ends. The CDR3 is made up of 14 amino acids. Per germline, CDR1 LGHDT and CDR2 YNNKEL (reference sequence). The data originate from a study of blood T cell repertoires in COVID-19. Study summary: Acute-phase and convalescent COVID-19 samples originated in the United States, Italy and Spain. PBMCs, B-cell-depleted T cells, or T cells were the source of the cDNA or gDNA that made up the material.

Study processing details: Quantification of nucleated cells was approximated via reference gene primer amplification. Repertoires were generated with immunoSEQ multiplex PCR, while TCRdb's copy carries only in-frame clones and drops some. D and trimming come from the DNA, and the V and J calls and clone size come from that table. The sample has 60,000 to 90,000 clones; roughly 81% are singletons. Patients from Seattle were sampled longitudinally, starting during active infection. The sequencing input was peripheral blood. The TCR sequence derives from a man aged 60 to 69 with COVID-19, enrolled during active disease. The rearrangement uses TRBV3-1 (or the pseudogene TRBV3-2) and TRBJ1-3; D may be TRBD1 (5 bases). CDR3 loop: CASSQDQGRNTIYF. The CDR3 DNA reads TGTGCCAGCAGCCAAGACCAGGGTAGGAACACCATATATTTT.